This T cell receptor beta chain was identified in a study of blood T cell repertoires in COVID-19. Study information: There were acute and convalescent COVID-19 samples, and they came from the United States, Italy and Spain.

Here immunoSEQ multiplex PCR was the method, and the copy in TCRdb shows in-frame clones only, minus some. The sample holds hundreds of thousands of clones, 83% seen once. The participants were between roughly 18 and 100 years old and came from some 23 US areas. This clonotype was obtained from a woman aged 45-65 years who had been exposed to COVID-19. Material for sequencing was PBMCs or T cells enriched from blood (not recorded which).

This chain's CDR3 is CASSSGTNYGYTF. CDR3 in DNA: TGTGCCAGCAGTTCAGGCACTAACTATGGCTACACCTTC. The chain couples TRBV6-2 or TRBV6-3 to TRBJ1-2; D gene unclear. CDR1 is MNHEY and CDR2 is SVGEGT in the germline V gene. The CDR3 is made up of 13 amino acids. Between the trimmed V and J ends, which lost 4 bases and 0 bases, there was a span of 6 bases.